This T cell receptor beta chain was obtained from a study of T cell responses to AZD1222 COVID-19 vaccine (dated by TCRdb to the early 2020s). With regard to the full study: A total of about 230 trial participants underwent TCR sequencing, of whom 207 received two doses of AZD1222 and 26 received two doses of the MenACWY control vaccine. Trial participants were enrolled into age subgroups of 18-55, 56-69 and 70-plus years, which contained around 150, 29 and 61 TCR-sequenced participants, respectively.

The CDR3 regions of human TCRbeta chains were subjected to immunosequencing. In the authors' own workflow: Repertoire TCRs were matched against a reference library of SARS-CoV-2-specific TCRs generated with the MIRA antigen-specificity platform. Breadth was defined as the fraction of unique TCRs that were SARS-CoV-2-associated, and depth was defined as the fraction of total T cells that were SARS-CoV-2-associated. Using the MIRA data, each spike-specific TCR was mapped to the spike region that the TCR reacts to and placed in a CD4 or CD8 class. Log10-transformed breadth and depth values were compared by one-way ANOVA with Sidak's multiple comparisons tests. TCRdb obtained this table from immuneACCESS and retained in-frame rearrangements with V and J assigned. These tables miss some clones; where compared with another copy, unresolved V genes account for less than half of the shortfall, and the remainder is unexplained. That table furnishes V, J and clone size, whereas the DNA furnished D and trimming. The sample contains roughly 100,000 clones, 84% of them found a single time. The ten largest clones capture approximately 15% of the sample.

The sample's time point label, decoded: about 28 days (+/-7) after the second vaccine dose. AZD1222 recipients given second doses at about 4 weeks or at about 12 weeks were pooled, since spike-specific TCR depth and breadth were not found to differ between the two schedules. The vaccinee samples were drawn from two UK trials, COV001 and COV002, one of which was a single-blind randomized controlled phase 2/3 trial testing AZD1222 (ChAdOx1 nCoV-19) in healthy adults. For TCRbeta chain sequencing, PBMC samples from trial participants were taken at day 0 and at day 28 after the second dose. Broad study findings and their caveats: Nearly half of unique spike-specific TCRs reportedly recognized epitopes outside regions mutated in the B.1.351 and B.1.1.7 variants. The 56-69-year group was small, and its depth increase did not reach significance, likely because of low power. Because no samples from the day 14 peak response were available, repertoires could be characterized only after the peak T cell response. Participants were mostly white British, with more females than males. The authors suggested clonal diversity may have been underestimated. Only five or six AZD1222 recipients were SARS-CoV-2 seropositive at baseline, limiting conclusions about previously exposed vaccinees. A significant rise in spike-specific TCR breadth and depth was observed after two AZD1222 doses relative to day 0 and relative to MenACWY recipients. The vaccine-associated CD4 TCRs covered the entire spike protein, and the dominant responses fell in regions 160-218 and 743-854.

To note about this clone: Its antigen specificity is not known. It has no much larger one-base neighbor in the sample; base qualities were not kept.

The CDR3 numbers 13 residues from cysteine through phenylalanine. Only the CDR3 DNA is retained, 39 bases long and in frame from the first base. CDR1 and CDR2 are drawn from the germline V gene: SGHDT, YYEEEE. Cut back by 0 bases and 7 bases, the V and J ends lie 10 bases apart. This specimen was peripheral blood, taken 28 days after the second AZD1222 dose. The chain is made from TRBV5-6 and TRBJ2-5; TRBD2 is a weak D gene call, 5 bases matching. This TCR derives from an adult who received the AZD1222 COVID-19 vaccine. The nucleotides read TGTGCCAGCAGCTTGGTCAGCGGTCGGACCCAGTACTTC. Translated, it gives CASSLVSGRTQYF.